Described below is a single T cell receptor beta chain sequence and its context. Antigen unknown. Profiled with immunoSEQ multiplex PCR; TCRdb holds only in-frame clones, not every one. This table holds about 170,000 clones, 80% to 90% found once. The sample comes from a study of T cell responses to AZD1222 COVID-19 vaccine. Study-wide results and limits: Repertoire samples came only from after the peak T cell response. Spike-specific TCR breadth and depth grew following two AZD1222 doses.

Here the sequenced sample was peripheral blood, taken on day 0 of AZD1222 vaccination. This receptor was taken from an adult in good health.

The CDR3 here is CASSIPSYGYTF. The CDR3 DNA is TGTGCCAGTAGTATCCCCAGCTATGGCTACACCTTC. The rearrangement joins TRBV19 to TRBJ1-2; no definite D call. Germline values: CDR1 LNHDA, CDR2 SQIVND (reference sequence). V dropped 3 bases and J dropped 4 bases, with 6 bases sitting between them. The CDR3 covers 12 residues. Full variable domain (missing parts from reference TRBV19 and TRBJ1-2): DGGITQSPKYLFRKEGQNVTLSCEQNLNHDAMYWYRQDPGQGLRLIYYSQIVNDFQKGDIAEGYSVSREKKESFPLTVTSAQKNPTAFYLCASSIPSYGYTFGSGTRLTVV.